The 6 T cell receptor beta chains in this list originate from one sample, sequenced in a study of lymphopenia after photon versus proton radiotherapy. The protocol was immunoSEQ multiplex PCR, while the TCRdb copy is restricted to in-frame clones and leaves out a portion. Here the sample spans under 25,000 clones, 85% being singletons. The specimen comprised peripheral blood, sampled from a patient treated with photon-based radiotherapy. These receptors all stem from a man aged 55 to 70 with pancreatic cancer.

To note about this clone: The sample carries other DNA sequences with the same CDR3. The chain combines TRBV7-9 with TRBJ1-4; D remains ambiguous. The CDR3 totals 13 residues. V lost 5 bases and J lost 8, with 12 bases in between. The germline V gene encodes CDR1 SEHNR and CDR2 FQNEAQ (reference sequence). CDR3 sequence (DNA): TGTGCCAGCAGCAAAGAGGGAAGGGAAAAACTGTTTTTT. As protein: CASSKEGREKLFF.

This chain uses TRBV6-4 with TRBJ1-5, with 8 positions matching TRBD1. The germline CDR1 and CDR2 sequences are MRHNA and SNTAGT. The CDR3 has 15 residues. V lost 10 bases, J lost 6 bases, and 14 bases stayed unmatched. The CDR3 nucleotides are TGTGCCACGGAAGACAGGGGTCTTCGTTGTCAGCCCCAGCATTTT. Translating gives CATEDRGLRCQPQHF.

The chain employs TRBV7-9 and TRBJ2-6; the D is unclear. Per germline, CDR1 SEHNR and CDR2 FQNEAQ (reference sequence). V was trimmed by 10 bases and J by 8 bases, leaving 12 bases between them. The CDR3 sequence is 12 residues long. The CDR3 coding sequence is TGTGCCACAAGCACCGCATCCAACGTCCTGACTTTC. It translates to CATSTASNVLTF.

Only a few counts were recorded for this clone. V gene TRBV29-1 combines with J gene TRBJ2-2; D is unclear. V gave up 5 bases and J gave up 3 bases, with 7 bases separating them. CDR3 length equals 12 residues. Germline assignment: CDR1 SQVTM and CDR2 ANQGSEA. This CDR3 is CSVPSHTGELFF. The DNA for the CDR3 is TGCAGCGTTCCTTCCCACACCGGGGAGCTGTTTTTT.

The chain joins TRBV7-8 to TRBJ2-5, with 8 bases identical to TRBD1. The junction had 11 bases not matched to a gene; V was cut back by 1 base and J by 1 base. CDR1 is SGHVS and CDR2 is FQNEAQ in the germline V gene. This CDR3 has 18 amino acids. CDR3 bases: TGTGCCAGCAGCTTAGGGTCCGCCCTCGACAGGGGCCAAGAGACCCAGTACTTC. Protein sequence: CASSLGSALDRGQETQYF.

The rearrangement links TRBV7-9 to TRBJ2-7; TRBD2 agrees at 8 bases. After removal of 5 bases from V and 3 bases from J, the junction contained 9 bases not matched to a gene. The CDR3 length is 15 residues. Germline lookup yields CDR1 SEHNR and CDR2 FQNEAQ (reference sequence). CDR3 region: CASSAPGLDFYEQYF. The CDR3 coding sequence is TGTGCCAGCAGCGCCCCGGGACTAGACTTCTACGAGCAGTACTTC. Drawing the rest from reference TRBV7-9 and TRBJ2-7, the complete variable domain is DTGVSQNPRHKITKRGQNVTFRCDPISEHNRLYWYRQTLGQGPEFLTYFQNEAQLEKSRLLSDRFSAERPKGSFSTLEIQRTEQGDSAMYLCASSAPGLDFYEQYFGPGTRLTVT.